Shown below are 23 T cell receptor beta chains from a single sample sequenced in a study of blood T cell repertoires in COVID-19. The data were produced by immunoSEQ multiplex PCR, yet TCRdb's version contains in-frame clones alone and is incomplete. The sample shows roughly 200,000 clones, about 83% of them seen only once. Sequences were obtained from peripheral blood. The origin of the receptors is a man in his forties with active or convalescent COVID-19.

The chain combines TRBV19 with TRBJ1-2; D is possibly TRBD1 (6 bases). V was shortened by 6 bases and J by 5 bases, with 19 bases between the two germline ends. This CDR3 has 15 residues. Per germline, CDR1 LNHDA and CDR2 SQIVND (reference sequence). CDR3 sequence: CASSTDRSASYGYTF. CDR3 nucleotides: TGTGCCAGTAGCACCGACAGGTCCGCCTCGTATGGCTACACCTTC.

The chain uses TRBV6-5 and TRBJ1-1; 10 bases are a match to TRBD1. Germline CDR1 reads MNHEY; CDR2 reads SVGAGI. V lost 7 bases and J lost 5; bases outside the gene matches: 10. There are 15 residues in the CDR3. The CDR3: CASMLRDRGETEAFF. The CDR3 bases are TGTGCCAGCATGCTCCGGGACAGGGGTGAAACTGAAGCTTTCTTT.

This clone has a single count. This chain uses TRBV10-2 with TRBJ2-7; 7 bases fit TRBD1. This CDR3 is 13 amino acids long. Trimming removed 6 bases from V and 0 bases from J; junction bases left unmatched: 2. Germline-derived CDR1 and CDR2 are WSHSY and SAAADI. The CDR3 DNA reads TGCGCCAGCAGGACAGGGAGCTCCTACGAGCAGTACTTC. Translating gives CASRTGSSYEQYF.

This clone has a handful of counts. The chain employs TRBV4-1 and TRBJ1-4; no definite D call. The CDR3 is 16 amino acids. Germline CDR1 is MGHRA and CDR2 is YSYEKL. V was cut by 1 base and J by 7 bases, with 16 bases left in between. DNA for the CDR3: TGCGCCAGCAGCCAAGGGTCCTCAGGTGGGCCTGAAAAACTGTTTTTT. Its protein is CASSQGSSGGPEKLFF.

This clone showed up just a few times. The chain joins TRBV7-8 to TRBJ2-3; TRBD2 is a possible D gene (5 bases). The CDR3 has 13 amino acids. The V end was cut by 1 base, the J end by 3 bases, with 5 bases between. Germline CDR1 SGHVS, CDR2 FQNEAQ. CDR3 DNA: TGTGCCAGCAGCTTAGGAGGGACAGATACGCAGTATTTT. The encoded protein is CASSLGGTDTQYF.

J is TRBJ1-5 and V is TRBV24-1; D might be TRBD1 (6 bases). The CDR3 is 14 amino acids. Germline-derived CDR1 and CDR2 are KGHDR and SFDVKD. The V end lost 4 bases, the J end lost 7 bases, and 13 bases lay between the germline ends. The CDR3 DNA follows: TGTGCCACCAGTGACCCCGAGGGGGTACAGCCCCAGCATTTT. As protein: CATSDPEGVQPQHF.

This clone was counted a single time. This chain connects TRBV27 to TRBJ1-2; perhaps TRBD1 as D (6 bases). The V and J ends lost 2 bases and 0 bases respectively, with 13 bases between them. CDR1 MNHEY and CDR2 SMNVEV come from the germline V gene (reference sequence). This CDR3 is 16 amino acids long. DNA of the CDR3: TGTGCCAGCAGTTTAGGCCAGGGGACCTCTAACTATGGCTACACCTTC. It specifies CASSLGQGTSNYGYTF.

The J gene is TRBJ2-7, the V gene TRBV18; possible D gene TRBD1, 6 bases. V gave up 3 bases and J gave up 6 bases, with 18 bases separating them. This CDR3 contains 15 residues. CDR1 and CDR2 from the germline V gene are KGHSH and LQKENI. In DNA, the CDR3 is TGTGCCAGCTCACCTCCCTTAAGGACAGAAGGCGAGCAGTACTTC. It encodes CASSPPLRTEGEQYF.

The chain uses TRBV15 and TRBJ1-1; D is unclear. Per germline, CDR1 LNHNV and CDR2 YYDKDF (reference sequence). This CDR3 is 13 amino acids long. The ends were cut back, 1 base at V and 6 bases at J, with 9 bases in the middle. This CDR3 reads CATSRAPSAEAFF. In DNA form, the CDR3 reads TGTGCCACCAGCAGAGCTCCCTCCGCTGAAGCTTTCTTT. The full variable domain, in which reference TRBV15 and TRBJ1-1 provide the parts outside the CDR3, is DAMVIQNPRYQVTQFGKPVTLSCSQTLNHNVMYWYQQKSSQAPKLLFHYYDKDFNNEADTPDNFQSRRPNTSFCFLDIRSPGLGDTAMYLCATSRAPSAEAFFGQGTRLTVV.

This chain joins TRBV18 and TRBJ1-1; D call uncertain. Germline CDR1 KGHSH, CDR2 LQKENI. V shed 1 base and J shed 0 bases, with 9 bases lying between them. CDR3 size: 15 residues. CDR3 in amino acids: CASSPLEIMNTEAFF. CDR3 DNA: TGTGCCAGCTCACCACTCGAGATCATGAACACTGAAGCTTTCTTT.

The chain joins TRBV10-3 to TRBJ2-5, with 8 bases that match TRBD2. Germline V gives CDR1 ENHRY, CDR2 SYGVKD. Trimming cost V 2 bases and J 4 bases; bases outside gene matches: 3. This CDR3 contains 14 residues. CDR3: CAISERGGLETQYF. CDR3 nucleotide sequence: TGTGCCATCAGTGAGCGGGGGGGCTTAGAGACCCAGTACTTC.

V is TRBV7-3 and J is TRBJ2-5; TRBD1 might be the D (5 bases). The V end was cut by 1 base, the J end by 5 bases, with 11 bases between. The germline gives CDR1 SGHTA, CDR2 FQGTGA. This CDR3 contains 14 residues. The CDR3 sequence is CASSLNGWGETQYF. The CDR3 coding sequence is TGTGCCAGCAGCTTAAACGGATGGGGCGAGACCCAGTACTTC.

CDR3 bases: TGCGCCAGCAGCGAGGCGACAGGACCCTACGAGCAGTACTTC. Encoded protein: CASSEATGPYEQYF. The chain uses TRBV5-1 and TRBJ2-7; D might be TRBD1 (6 bases). Germline V gene sequence: CDR1 SGHRS, CDR2 YFSETQ. Deletions cut 4 bases from V and 2 bases from J, with 13 bases between. The CDR3 contains 14 residues.

The rearrangement uses TRBV30 and TRBJ1-1; 7 nucleotides agree with TRBD1. In germline, CDR1 is GTSNPN, CDR2 SVGIG (reference sequence). The CDR3 totals 14 residues. J was trimmed by 7 bases and V by 2 bases; bases with no gene match: 10. CDR3 sequence (DNA): TGTGCCTGGAGTTCGGGACAGACTACAAGTGAAGCTTTCTTT. Translation gives CAWSSGQTTSEAFF.

This chain joins TRBV5-1 and TRBJ1-1; no firm D call. Germline lookup yields CDR1 SGHRS and CDR2 YFSETQ. The V and J ends lost 0 bases and 4 bases respectively, with 13 bases between them. The CDR3 runs 15 residues. CDR3 sequence reads: CASSLGDAGGTEAFF. CDR3 nucleotides: TGCGCCAGCAGCTTGGGGGATGCAGGAGGCACTGAAGCTTTCTTT.

The chain couples TRBV7-9 to TRBJ2-3; D is possibly TRBD1 (5 bases). V gave up 4 bases and J gave up 0 bases, with 11 bases separating them. Germline assignment: CDR1 SEHNR and CDR2 FQNEAQ (reference sequence). The CDR3 spans 15 residues. This chain's CDR3 is CASSSSTASTDTQYF. The CDR3 DNA follows: TGTGCCAGCAGCTCGTCGACAGCTAGCACAGATACGCAGTATTTT.

The chain employs TRBV19 and TRBJ1-2, with TRBD1 as a possible D gene (6 bases). The V gene lost 1 base and the J gene lost 3 bases, with 15 bases spanning the gap. In germline, CDR1 is LNHDA, CDR2 SQIVND (reference sequence). This CDR3 has 16 amino acids. CDR3 sequence: CASSIGGQLFDYGYTF. The CDR3 coding sequence is TGTGCCAGTAGTATAGGTGGACAGTTATTTGACTATGGCTACACCTTC.

This sequence joins TRBV5-1 and TRBJ1-1, with TRBD1 as a possible D gene (5 bases). Germline V CDR1 and CDR2: SGHRS, YFSETQ. The CDR3 runs to 16 residues. V was shortened by 3 bases and J by 3 bases, with 18 bases between the two germline ends. The chain's CDR3 is CASSYLRWGRDTEAFF. CDR3 nucleotides: TGCGCCAGCAGCTATCTTCGGTGGGGGAGGGACACTGAAGCTTTCTTT. Looking up the rest from reference TRBV5-1 and TRBJ1-1 gives the full variable domain: KAGVTQTPRYLIKTRGQQVTLSCSPISGHRSVSWYQQTPGQGLQFLFEYFSETQRNKGNFPGRFSGRQFSNSRSEMNVSTLELGDSALYLCASSYLRWGRDTEAFFGQGTRLTVV.

The genes are TRBV4-1 and TRBJ1-3; no firm D call. CDR3 length: 15 amino acids. Between the trimmed V and J ends, which lost 1 base and 2 bases, there was a span of 9 bases. CDR1 and CDR2 from the germline V gene are MGHRA and YSYEKL. The DNA of the CDR3 is TGCGCCAGCAGCCAAGTTGGCAGTGCTGGAAACACCATATATTTT. Protein product: CASSQVGSAGNTIYF.

Turning to this clone: Compared with germline, one end of the junction differs, possibly owing to a read error. The J gene is TRBJ2-1, the V gene TRBV7-7; TRBD2 matches 12 bases. There are 15 residues in the CDR3. Germline V gene data show CDR1 as SSHAT and CDR2 as FNYEAQ (reference sequence). This chain's CDR3 is CASSRGLAGNNEQFF. The CDR3 region has the DNA TGTGCTAGCAGCCGGGGACTAGCGGGTAACAATGAGCAGTTCTTC.

The rearrangement uses TRBV7-9 and TRBJ1-4; D not certain. Trimming cost V 2 bases and J 7 bases, with 11 bases left between them. In germline, CDR1 is SEHNR, CDR2 FQNEAQ (reference sequence). The CDR3 spans 14 residues. The CDR3 coding sequence is TGTGCCAGCAGCTTAAATAGTCCAAGTGAAAAACTGTTTTTT. It encodes CASSLNSPSEKLFF.

The J gene is TRBJ1-6, the V gene TRBV6-5, with D possibly matching TRBD1 (6 bases). Germline V gene data show CDR1 as MNHEY and CDR2 as SVGAGI. V lost 0 bases to trimming and J lost 7 bases, with 13 bases between them. The CDR3 is made up of 16 amino acids. For the CDR3, the DNA is TGTGCCAGCAGTTACTCGGGTCAGGGGTCGAATTCACCCCTCCACTTT. Translation gives CASSYSGQGSNSPLHF.

This clone was counted a few times. The chain carries TRBV5-1 and TRBJ1-4; 9 bases map to TRBD1. The trim removed 4 bases at V and 4 bases at J, leaving 5 bases unmatched. Germline values: CDR1 SGHRS, CDR2 YFSETQ. The CDR3 runs 15 residues. CDR3 sequence: CASSPLTGGNEKLFF. DNA of the CDR3: TGCGCCAGCAGCCCTTTGACAGGGGGTAATGAAAAACTGTTTTTT.